Reported below is one T cell receptor (beta chain). Using immunoSEQ multiplex PCR, the repertoire was profiled, and TCRdb retains in-frame clones only, with some absent. The sample yields roughly 30,000 clones, 80% seen once. This sample is drawn from a study of early stage breast cancer tumors. The CDR3 is made up of 15 amino acids. Trimming removed 5 bases from V and 1 base from J, with 14 bases in between. Germline V CDR1 and CDR2: MDHEN, SYDVKM. The chain combines TRBV28 with TRBJ1-2, with a possible D match to TRBD1 (5 bases). Source material: blood. The sequence came from a person aged 55 to 75 with breast cancer. In DNA form, the CDR3 reads TGTGCCAGCAGTCACGGGGGTGAACTTAACTATGGCTACACCTTC. It specifies CASSHGGELNYGYTF.